This T cell receptor (beta chain) was recovered during a study of early T cells in non-severe SARS-CoV-2 infection. At the level of the study: The chains were unpaired, and the sequenced material was bulk RNA from unsorted whole blood.

There are a few counts of this clonotype. Individual cDNA molecules each received unique molecular identifiers attached to them. A single record per CDR3 protein comes from TCRdb applying MiXCR to the 5' RACE reads. Of about 40,000 distinct CDR3 sequences in the sample, roughly 4.3% are singletons; the top ten hold about 5%. Sequencing was performed on whole blood. The receptor was derived from an adult who was a healthcare worker with PCR-confirmed SARS-CoV-2 infection or an uninfected control (not recorded which).

The CDR3 DNA is TGTGCCAGCAGCACGCCGGAGAGCACAGATACGCAGTATTTT. Translation gives CASSTPESTDTQYF. The rearrangement joins TRBV5-5 to TRBJ2-3; the D is unclear. Trimming cost V 4 bases and J 0 bases, with 9 bases left between them. This CDR3 has 14 residues. CDR1 and CDR2 from the germline V gene are SGHKS and YYEKEE (reference sequence). Filled out from reference TRBV5-5 and TRBJ2-3, the complete variable domain reads DAGVTQSPTHLIKTRGQQVTLRCSPISGHKSVSWYQQVLGQGPQFIFQYYEKEERGRGNFPDRFSARQFPNYSSELNVNALLLGDSALYLCASSTPESTDTQYFGPGTRLTVL.